The clone carrying this TCR beta chain was found many times. Generation of bulk TCR libraries relied on previously described methods and listed TCR primers. TCRdb ran MiXCR on the PCR reads and lists one entry per CDR3 protein. The sample contains about 500,000 distinct CDR3 sequences, 20% to 25% of which appear only once. This record belongs to a study of molecular identifiers for immune sequencing clone quantification. The CDR3 runs 16 residues. The germline V gene has CDR1 SGHTA and CDR2 FQGNSA. Trimming took 3 bases from V and 5 from J; bases not matched to a gene: 7. The receptor's source is a human donor in good health. Some libraries in this study had Jurkat cell RNA spiked in. The sample was naive CD8+ T cells from blood, with Jurkat cell RNA spiked in. Noted subset: FACS-sorted CD8+CD4-CCR7+CD45RA+ naive T cells. This chain uses TRBV7-2 with TRBJ2-7, with 13 positions matching TRBD2. The CDR3, as DNA: TGTGCCAGCAGCTTGGATCCGGGACTAGCGGGAAACGAGCAGTACTTC. Protein product: CASSLDPGLAGNEQYF.